This TCR beta chain was identified in a study of cytomegalovirus exposure and HLA in healthy donors. Study in general: It was reported in a later analysis that the 100 to 150 validation repertoires used the same platform as the roughly 640 first-cohort repertoires. Notes on the study in general: Cytomegalovirus status was reportedly diagnosed by the classifier with high sensitivity and specificity. It was 150 to 200 TCR beta chains that were listed as cytomegalovirus-associated.

The CDR3 is 15 residues long. V lost 6 bases to trimming and J lost 4 bases; unmatched junction nucleotides: 8. Germline V gene data show CDR1 as MDHEN and CDR2 as SYDVKM. From the roughly 120-subject validation cohort, which was separate from the roughly 630-subject first cohort, the donors were drawn. A note on this clone: As yet, its antigen is unknown.

TCRdb keeps only in-frame clones here, not all; method: immunoSEQ multiplex PCR. The data show approximately 220,000 clones, approximately 90% seen once. This receptor was taken from a man younger than 35 in good health and CMV-seronegative. Specimen: PBMCs. J is TRBJ2-3 and V is TRBV28; 9 bases are a match to TRBD1. The CDR3 region is CASRRQGVFADTQYF. Written as DNA, the CDR3 is TGTGCCAGCAGGAGACAGGGGGTCTTCGCAGATACGCAGTATTTT.